Listed below are T cell receptor beta chains from one sample, sequenced in a study of shared clonotypes between healthy human individuals. Repertoires were generated with immunoSEQ multiplex PCR, while TCRdb's copy carries only in-frame clones and drops some. In the table there are around 1,900,000 clones, 93% of which are singletons. Sequences were obtained from naive CD8+ T cells from PBMCs. Receptors were obtained from a man younger than 35 in good health. Some clones in this sample may be carry-over from other donors' samples. Each CDR3 is given with its conserved first and last residue. Fields, in order: J gene, D gene, V gene, CDR3 protein, CDR3 DNA. The D gene is left open where the match is weak.

TRBJ2-7 | . | TRBV30 | CAWSPGHKSYEQYF | TGTGCCTGGAGCCCGGGACACAAATCCTACGAGCAGTACTTC
TRBJ2-7 | . | TRBV5-1 | CASSLRQGGYEQYF | TGCGCCAGCAGCTTGAGGCAGGGGGGCTACGAGCAGTACTTC
TRBJ2-1 | TRBD2 | TRBV7-9 | CASTPLRAGDFNEQFF | TGTGCCAGCACCCCCTTGCGAGCGGGAGATTTCAATGAGCAGTTCTTC
TRBJ2-7 | . | TRBV5-4 | CASSFTGSYEQYF | TGTGCCAGCAGCTTTACGGGTTCCTACGAGCAGTACTTC
TRBJ2-4 | TRBD1 | TRBV14 | CASSQRQGIALAKNIQYF | TGTGCCAGCAGCCAAAGACAGGGGATTGCTTTAGCCAAAAACATTCAGTACTTC
TRBJ2-7 | . | TRBV4-1 | CASSQERGTESYEQYF | TGCGCCAGCAGCCAAGAACGCGGGACCGAATCCTACGAGCAGTACTTC
TRBJ2-7 | . | TRBV6-5 | CASRSTYEQYF | TGTGCCAGCAGATCTACCTACGAGCAGTACTTC
TRBJ1-1 | . | TRBV7-2 | CASSWVGSEAFF | TGTGCCAGCAGTTGGGTCGGCTCGGAAGCTTTCTTT
TRBJ2-1 | . | TRBV7-2 | CASSPWTTPHEQFF | TGTGCCAGCAGCCCGTGGACTACTCCGCATGAGCAGTTCTTC
TRBJ2-7 | . | TRBV6-1 | CASSPDLLQSYEQYF | TGTGCCAGCAGCCCCGACCTGTTACAGTCCTACGAGCAGTACTTC
TRBJ2-7 | TRBD2 | TRBV4-2 | CASSDGLAEGYEQYF | TGTGCCAGCAGCGACGGACTAGCGGAGGGGTACGAGCAGTACTTC
TRBJ2-1 | TRBD1 | TRBV5-6 | CASSLETGVNEQFF | TGTGCCAGCAGCTTGGAAACAGGGGTGAATGAGCAGTTCTTC
TRBJ2-6 | . | TRBV9 | CASSPLLSGANVLTF | TGTGCCAGCAGCCCCCTACTTTCTGGGGCCAACGTCCTGACTTTC
TRBJ2-7 | TRBD2 | TRBV19 | CATHHAGSGRINEQYF | TGTGCCACCCACCATGCTGGTAGCGGGAGGATCAACGAGCAGTACTTC
TRBJ2-1 | . | TRBV9 | CASSPGSSFYNEQFF | TGTGCCAGCAGCCCTGGTTCTAGCTTTTACAATGAGCAGTTCTTC
TRBJ2-7 | . | TRBV7-8 | CASSLAGLFGLYEQYF | TGTGCCAGCAGCTTAGCGGGTTTGTTCGGACTCTACGAGCAGTACTTC